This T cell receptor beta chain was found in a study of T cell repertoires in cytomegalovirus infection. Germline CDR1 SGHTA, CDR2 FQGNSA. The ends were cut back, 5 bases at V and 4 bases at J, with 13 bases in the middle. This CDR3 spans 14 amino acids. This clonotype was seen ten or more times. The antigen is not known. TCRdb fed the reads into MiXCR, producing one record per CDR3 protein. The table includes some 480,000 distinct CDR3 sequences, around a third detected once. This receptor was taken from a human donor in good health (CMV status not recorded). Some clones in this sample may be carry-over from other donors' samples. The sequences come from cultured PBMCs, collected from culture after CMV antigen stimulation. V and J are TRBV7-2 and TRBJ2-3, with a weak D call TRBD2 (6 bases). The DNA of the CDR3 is TGTGCCAGCAGCCCGCAGACTAGTGCAGATACGCAGTATTTT. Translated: CASSPQTSADTQYF.